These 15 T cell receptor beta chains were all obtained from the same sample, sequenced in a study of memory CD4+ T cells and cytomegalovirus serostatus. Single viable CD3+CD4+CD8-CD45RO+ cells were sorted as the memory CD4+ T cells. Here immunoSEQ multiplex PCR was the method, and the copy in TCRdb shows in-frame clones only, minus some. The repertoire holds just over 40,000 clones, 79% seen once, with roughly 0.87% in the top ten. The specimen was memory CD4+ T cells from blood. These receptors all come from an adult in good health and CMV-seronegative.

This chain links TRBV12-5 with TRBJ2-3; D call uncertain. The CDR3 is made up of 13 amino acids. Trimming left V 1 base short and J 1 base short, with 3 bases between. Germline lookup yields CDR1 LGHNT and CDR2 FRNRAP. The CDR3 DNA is TGTGCTAGTGGTTTGGGGGGCACAGATACGCAGTATTTT. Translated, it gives CASGLGGTDTQYF.

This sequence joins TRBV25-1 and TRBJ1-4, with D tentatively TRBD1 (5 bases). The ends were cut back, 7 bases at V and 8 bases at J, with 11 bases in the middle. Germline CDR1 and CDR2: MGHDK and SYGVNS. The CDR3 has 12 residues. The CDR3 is CASTGFGEKLFF. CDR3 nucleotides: TGTGCCAGCACAGGGTTTGGGGAAAAACTGTTTTTT.

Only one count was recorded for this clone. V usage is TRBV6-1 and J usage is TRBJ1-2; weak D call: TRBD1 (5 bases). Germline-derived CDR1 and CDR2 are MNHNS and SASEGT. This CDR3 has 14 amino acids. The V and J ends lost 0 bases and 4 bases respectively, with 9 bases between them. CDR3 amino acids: CASSEAGGSYGYTF. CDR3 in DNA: TGTGCCAGCAGTGAAGCCGGGGGTTCCTATGGCTACACCTTC.

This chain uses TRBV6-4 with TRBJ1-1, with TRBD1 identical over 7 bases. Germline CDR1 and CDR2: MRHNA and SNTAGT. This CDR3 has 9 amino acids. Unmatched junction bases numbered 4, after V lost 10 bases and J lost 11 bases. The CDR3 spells CATQGEAFF. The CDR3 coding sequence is TGTGCCACCCAGGGGGAGGCTTTCTTT.

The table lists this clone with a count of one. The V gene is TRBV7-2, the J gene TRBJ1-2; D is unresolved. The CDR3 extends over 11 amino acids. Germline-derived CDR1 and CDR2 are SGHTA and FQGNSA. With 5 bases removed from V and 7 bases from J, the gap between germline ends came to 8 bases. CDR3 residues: CASSVGVGYTF. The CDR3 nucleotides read TGTGCCAGCAGCGTCGGGGTTGGCTACACCTTC.

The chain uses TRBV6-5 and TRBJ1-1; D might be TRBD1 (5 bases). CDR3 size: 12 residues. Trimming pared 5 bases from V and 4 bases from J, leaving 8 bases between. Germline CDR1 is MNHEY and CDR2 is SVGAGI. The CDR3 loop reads CASSLQGTEAFF. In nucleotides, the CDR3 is TGTGCCAGCAGTCTTCAGGGCACTGAAGCTTTCTTT.

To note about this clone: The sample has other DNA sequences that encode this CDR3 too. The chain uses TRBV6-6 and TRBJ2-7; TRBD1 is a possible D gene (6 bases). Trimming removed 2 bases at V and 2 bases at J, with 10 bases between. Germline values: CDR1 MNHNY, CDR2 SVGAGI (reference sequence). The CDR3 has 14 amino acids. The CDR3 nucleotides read TGTGCCAGCAGTTACAGTTCAGGGGCCTACGAGCAGTACTTC. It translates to CASSYSSGAYEQYF.

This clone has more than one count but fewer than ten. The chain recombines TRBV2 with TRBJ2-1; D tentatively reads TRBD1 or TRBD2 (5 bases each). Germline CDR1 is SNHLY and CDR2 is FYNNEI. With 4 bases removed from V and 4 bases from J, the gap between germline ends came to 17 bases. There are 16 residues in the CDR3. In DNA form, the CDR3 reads TGTGCCAGCAGTGGGGGACCCGATCCCCGATACAATGAGCAGTTCTTC. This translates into CASSGGPDPRYNEQFF.

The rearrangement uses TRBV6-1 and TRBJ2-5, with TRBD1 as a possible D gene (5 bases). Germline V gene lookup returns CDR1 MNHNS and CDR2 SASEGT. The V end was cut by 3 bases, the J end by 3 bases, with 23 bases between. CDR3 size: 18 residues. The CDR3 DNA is TGTGCCAGCAGTGACCTTCCGCCAGGGATGAGAGGAAAAGAGACCCAGTACTTC. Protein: CASSDLPPGMRGKETQYF.

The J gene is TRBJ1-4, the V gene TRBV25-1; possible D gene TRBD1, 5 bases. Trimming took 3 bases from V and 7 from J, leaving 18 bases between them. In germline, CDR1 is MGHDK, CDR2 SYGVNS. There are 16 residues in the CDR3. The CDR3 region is CASSDSRGTFGEKLFF. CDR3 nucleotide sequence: TGTGCCAGCAGTGATAGCCGCGGGACCTTCGGTGAAAAACTGTTTTTT.

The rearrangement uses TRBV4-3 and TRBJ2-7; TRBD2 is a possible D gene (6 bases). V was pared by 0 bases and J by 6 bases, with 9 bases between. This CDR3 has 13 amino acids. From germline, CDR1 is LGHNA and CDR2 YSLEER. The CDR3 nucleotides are TGCGCCAGCAGCCAAGATTTGGGGGGCGAGCAGTACTTC. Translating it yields CASSQDLGGEQYF.

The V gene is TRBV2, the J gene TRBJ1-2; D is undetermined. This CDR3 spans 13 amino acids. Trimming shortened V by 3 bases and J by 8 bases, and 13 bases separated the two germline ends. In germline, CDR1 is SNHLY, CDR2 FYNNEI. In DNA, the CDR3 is TGTGCCAGCAGTGAGGGTAGGGTCGTAGGCTACACCTTC. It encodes CASSEGRVVGYTF.

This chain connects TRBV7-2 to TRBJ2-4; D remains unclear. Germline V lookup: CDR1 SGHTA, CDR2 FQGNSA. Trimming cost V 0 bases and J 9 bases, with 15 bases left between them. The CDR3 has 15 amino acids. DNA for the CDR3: TGTGCCAGCAGCTTAGCAGGCAGGAATCTCGGCATTCAGTACTTC. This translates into CASSLAGRNLGIQYF.

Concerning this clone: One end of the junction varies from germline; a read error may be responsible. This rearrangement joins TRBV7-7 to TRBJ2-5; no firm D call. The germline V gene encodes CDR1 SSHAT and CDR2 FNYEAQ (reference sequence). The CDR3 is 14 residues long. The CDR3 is CASSFGQTQGTQYF. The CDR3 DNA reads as TGTGCTAGCAGCTTCGGGCAGACCCAAGGGACCCAGTACTTC.

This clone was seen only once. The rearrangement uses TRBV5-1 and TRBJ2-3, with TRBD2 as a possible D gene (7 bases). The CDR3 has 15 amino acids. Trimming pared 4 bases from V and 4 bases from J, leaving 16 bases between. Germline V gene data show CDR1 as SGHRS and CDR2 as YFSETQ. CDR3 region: CASSDTGGASDTQYF. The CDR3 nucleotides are TGCGCCAGCAGCGATACGGGGGGCGCATCAGATACGCAGTATTTT.